The rows below give T cell receptor beta chains drawn from one sample of a study of cytomegalovirus exposure and HLA in healthy donors. Data came from immunoSEQ multiplex PCR; TCRdb stores just in-frame clones and leaves some out. The sample lists 150,000 or so clones; more than 60% were seen once. The specimen was PBMCs. The receptor source for this set is a woman aged 40 to 55 in good health and CMV-seronegative. The CDR3 runs from the conserved cysteine through the conserved F or W. A D gene is named only where the DNA matches it firmly. Some rows have no size entry. The others give once, few or many, or a class for an expanded clone.

clone_size | cdr3_length | j_call | d_call | v_call | cdr3_aa | cdr3_nt
- | 15 | TRBJ2-3 | TRBD2 | TRBV7-8 | CASSFGTSGTDTQYF | TGTGCCAGCAGCTTCGGGACTAGCGGGACAGATACGCAGTATTTT
- | 12 | TRBJ1-2 | - | TRBV6-5 | CASSTPSDGYTF | TGTGCCAGCAGTACCCCCTCGGATGGCTACACCTTC
- | 14 | TRBJ1-6 | - | TRBV28 | CASSTPSLNSPLHF | TGTGCCAGCAGTACCCCCAGTCTTAATTCACCCCTCCACTTT
- | 13 | TRBJ1-1 | - | TRBV6-5 | CASSYSTRTEAFF | TGTGCCAGCAGTTACTCGACGAGGACTGAAGCTTTCTTT
- | 15 | TRBJ2-1 | TRBD1 | TRBV6-1 | CASRVPGQGYNEQFF | TGTGCCAGCAGAGTTCCCGGACAGGGGTACAATGAGCAGTTCTTC
- | 13 | TRBJ1-2 | - | TRBV11-3 | CASSFSSSNGYTF | TGTGCCAGCAGCTTTTCATCCAGTAATGGCTACACCTTC
- | 15 | TRBJ1-4 | TRBD1 | TRBV11-2 | CASSNRGSTNEKLFF | TGTGCCAGCAGTAACAGGGGGTCAACTAATGAAAAACTGTTTTTT
- | 15 | TRBJ2-7 | TRBD2 | TRBV10-3 | CAISATGLASYEQYF | TGTGCCATCAGTGCGACGGGACTAGCCTCCTACGAGCAGTACTTC
once | 14 | TRBJ1-5 | - | TRBV7-9 | CASSPQQGNQPQHF | TGTGCCAGCAGCCCACAACAGGGCAATCAGCCCCAGCATTTT
- | 14 | TRBJ1-6 | - | TRBV25-1 | CASSRTAGNSPLHF | TGTGCCAGCAGTCGGACAGCCGGTAATTCACCCCTCCACTTT
few | 16 | TRBJ1-2 | TRBD1 | TRBV5-4 | CASSSPPGQGARGYTF | TGTGCCAGCAGCTCGCCGCCGGGACAGGGGGCTCGGGGCTACACCTTC
few | 13 | TRBJ2-7 | TRBD1 | TRBV29-1 | CSVVQGSSYEQYF | TGCAGCGTTGTACAGGGGAGCTCCTACGAGCAGTACTTC
- | 15 | TRBJ1-6 | TRBD1 | TRBV5-4 | CAREGAFLYNSPLHF | TGTGCCAGGGAGGGGGCGTTCCTCTATAATTCACCCCTCCACTTT
few | 14 | TRBJ1-2 | TRBD1 | TRBV2 | CASSLGTEFYGYTF | TGTGCCAGCAGTTTGGGGACAGAATTCTATGGCTACACCTTC
once | 12 | TRBJ2-1 | TRBD2 | TRBV27 | CASSLPGGGRFF | TGTGCCAGCAGTTTGCCCGGGGGGGGTCGGTTCTTC
- | 13 | TRBJ1-1 | - | TRBV14 | CASRMGVGTEAFF | TGTGCCTCCCGCATGGGCGTTGGCACTGAAGCTTTCTTT
- | 14 | TRBJ2-7 | TRBD1 | TRBV7-9 | CASSLTDRADGEYF | TGTGCCAGCAGCCTGACGGACAGGGCCGATGGGGAGTACTTC
- | 16 | TRBJ2-2 | - | TRBV7-6 | CASSLGEARNTGELFF | TGTGCCAGCAGCTTAGGGGAGGCTCGCAACACCGGGGAGCTGTTTTTT
- | 13 | TRBJ1-6 | - | TRBV30 | CAWRVAFNSPLHF | TGTGCCTGGCGTGTTGCGTTTAATTCACCCCTCCACTTT
- | 18 | TRBJ2-3 | TRBD2 | TRBV11-2 | CASSPYGPGLEATDTQYF | TGTGCCAGCAGCCCCTACGGTCCGGGACTAGAAGCCACAGATACGCAGTATTTT
few | 16 | TRBJ2-2 | TRBD2 | TRBV11-2 | CASKGSGTKSFGELFF | TGTGCCAGCAAAGGAAGCGGGACTAAGTCTTTCGGGGAGCTGTTTTTT
- | 14 | TRBJ2-7 | - | TRBV5-6 | CASSKGGAAYEQYF | TGTGCCAGCAGTAAAGGGGGGGCCGCCTACGAGCAGTACTTC
- | 15 | TRBJ2-7 | TRBD2 | TRBV13 | CASSRSSGSSYEQYF | TGTGCCAGCAGCCGTTCAAGCGGGAGCTCCTACGAGCAGTACTTC
- | 14 | TRBJ1-3 | - | TRBV2 | CAILPTGAGNTIYF | TGTGCCATCCTTCCCACAGGAGCTGGAAACACCATATATTTT
- | 16 | TRBJ2-2 | TRBD1 | TRBV29-1 | CSVELREQGVAGELFF | TGCAGCGTTGAATTAAGAGAACAGGGGGTGGCCGGGGAGCTGTTTTTT
few | 15 | TRBJ2-5 | - | TRBV5-6 | CASSYRRLRKETQYF | TGTGCCAGCAGCTATCGGAGACTGAGGAAAGAGACCCAGTACTTC
- | 12 | TRBJ1-1 | - | TRBV5-4 | CASSLGAGEAFF | TGTGCCAGCAGCTTGGGGGCAGGGGAAGCTTTCTTT
few | 14 | TRBJ2-1 | - | TRBV5-1 | CASSQETVYNEQFF | TGCGCCAGCAGCCAAGAGACAGTCTACAATGAGCAGTTCTTC
- | 18 | TRBJ2-2 | TRBD1 | TRBV23-1 | CASSGGQGCKGWTGELFF | TGCGCCAGCAGTGGAGGACAGGGTTGTAAAGGATGGACCGGGGAGCTGTTTTTT
- | 16 | TRBJ2-6 | TRBD2 | TRBV27 | CASSLAGRGGANVLTF | TGTGCCAGCAGTTTAGCGGGGAGGGGTGGGGCCAACGTCCTGACTTTC
- | 14 | TRBJ2-1 | TRBD2 | TRBV2 | CALARDYFSNEQFF | TGTGCCCTGGCCCGGGACTACTTTTCAAATGAGCAGTTCTTC
- | 16 | TRBJ1-5 | - | TRBV6-6 | CASSYLGRDSNQPQHF | TGTGCCAGCAGTTACTTAGGCAGGGATAGCAATCAGCCCCAGCATTTT
- | 16 | TRBJ2-3 | TRBD1 | TRBV5-1 | CASSLVGTGGTDTQYF | TGCGCCAGCAGCTTGGTGGGGACAGGGGGCACAGATACGCAGTATTTT
- | 12 | TRBJ1-1 | TRBD1 | TRBV29-1 | CSVEGQGAEAFF | TGCAGCGTGGAGGGACAGGGCGCTGAAGCTTTCTTT
- | 16 | TRBJ2-7 | TRBD2 | TRBV6-5 | CASSYNGGRYSYEQYF | TGTGCCAGCAGTTATAATGGCGGGAGGTACTCCTACGAGCAGTACTTC
- | 13 | TRBJ1-5 | TRBD1 | TRBV5-1 | CASSSGTGRPQHF | TGCGCCAGCAGCTCCGGGACAGGGAGGCCCCAGCATTTT
once | 14 | TRBJ1-2 | TRBD1 | TRBV19 | CASSIPRGAYGYTF | TGTGCCAGTAGTATACCCAGGGGGGCCTATGGCTACACCTTC
once | 14 | TRBJ2-7 | - | TRBV6-6 | CASSPSGTSGEQYF | TGTGCCAGCAGTCCCTCCGGGACATCAGGCGAGCAGTACTTC
- | 14 | TRBJ1-5 | - | TRBV10-1 | CASRLDYSNQPQHF | TGCGCCAGCCGCCTGGACTATAGCAATCAGCCCCAGCATTTT
- | 14 | TRBJ1-1 | TRBD1 | TRBV6-6 | CASSYSTGGTEAFF | TGTGCCAGCAGTTACTCGACAGGGGGCACTGAAGCTTTCTTT